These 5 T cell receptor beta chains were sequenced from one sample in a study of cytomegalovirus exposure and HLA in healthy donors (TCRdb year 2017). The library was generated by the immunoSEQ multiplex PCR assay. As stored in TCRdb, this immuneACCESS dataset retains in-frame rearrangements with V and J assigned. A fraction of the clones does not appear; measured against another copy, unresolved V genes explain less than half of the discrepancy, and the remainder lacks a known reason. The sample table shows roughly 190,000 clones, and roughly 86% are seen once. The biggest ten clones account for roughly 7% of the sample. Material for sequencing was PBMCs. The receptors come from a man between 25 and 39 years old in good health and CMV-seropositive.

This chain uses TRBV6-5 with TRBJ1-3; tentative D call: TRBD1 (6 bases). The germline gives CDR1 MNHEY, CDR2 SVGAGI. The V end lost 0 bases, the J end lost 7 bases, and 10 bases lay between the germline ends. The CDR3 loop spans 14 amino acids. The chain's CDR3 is CASSYSSRGNTIYF. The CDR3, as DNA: TGTGCCAGCAGTTACTCAAGCAGGGGCAACACCATATATTTT.

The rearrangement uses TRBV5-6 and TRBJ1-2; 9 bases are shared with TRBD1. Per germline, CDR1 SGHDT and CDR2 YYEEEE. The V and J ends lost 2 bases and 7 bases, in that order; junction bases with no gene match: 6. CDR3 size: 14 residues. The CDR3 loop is CASSFRQGVTGYTF. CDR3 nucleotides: TGTGCCAGCAGCTTCCGACAGGGGGTGACTGGCTACACCTTC.

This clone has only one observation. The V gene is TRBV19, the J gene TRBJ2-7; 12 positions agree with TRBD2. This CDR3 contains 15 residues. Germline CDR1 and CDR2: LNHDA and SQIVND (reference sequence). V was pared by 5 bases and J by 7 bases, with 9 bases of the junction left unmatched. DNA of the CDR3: TGTGCCAGTAGTTCTTTGACTAGCGGGAGACCTGAGCAGTACTTC. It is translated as CASSSLTSGRPEQYF.

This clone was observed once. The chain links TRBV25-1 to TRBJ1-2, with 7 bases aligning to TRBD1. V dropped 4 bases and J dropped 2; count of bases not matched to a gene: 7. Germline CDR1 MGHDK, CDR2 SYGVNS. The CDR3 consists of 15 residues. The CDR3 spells CASSGGTERNYGYTF. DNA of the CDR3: TGTGCCAGCAGTGGCGGGACAGAGCGAAACTATGGCTACACCTTC.

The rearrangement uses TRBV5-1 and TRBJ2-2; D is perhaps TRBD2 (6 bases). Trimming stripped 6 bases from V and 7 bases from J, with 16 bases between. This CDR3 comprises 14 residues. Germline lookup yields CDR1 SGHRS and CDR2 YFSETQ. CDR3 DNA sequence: TGCGCCAGCACCCTGCCGGGGGTACACGGGGAGCTGTTTTTT. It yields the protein CASTLPGVHGELFF.